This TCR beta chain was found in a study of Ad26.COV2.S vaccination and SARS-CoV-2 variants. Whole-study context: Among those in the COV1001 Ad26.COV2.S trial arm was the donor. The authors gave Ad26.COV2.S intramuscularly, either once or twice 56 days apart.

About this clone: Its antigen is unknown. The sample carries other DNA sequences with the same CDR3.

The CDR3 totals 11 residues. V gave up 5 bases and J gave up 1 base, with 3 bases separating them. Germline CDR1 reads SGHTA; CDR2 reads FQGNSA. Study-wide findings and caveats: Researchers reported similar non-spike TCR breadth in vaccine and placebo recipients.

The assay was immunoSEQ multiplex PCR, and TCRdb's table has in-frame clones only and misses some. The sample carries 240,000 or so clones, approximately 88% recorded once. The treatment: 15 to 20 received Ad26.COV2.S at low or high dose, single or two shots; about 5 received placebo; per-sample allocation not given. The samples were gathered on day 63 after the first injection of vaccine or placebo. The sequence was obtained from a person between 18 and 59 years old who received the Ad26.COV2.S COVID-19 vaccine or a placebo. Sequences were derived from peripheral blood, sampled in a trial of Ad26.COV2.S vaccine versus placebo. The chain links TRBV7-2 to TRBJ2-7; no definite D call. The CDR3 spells CASSPSYEQYF. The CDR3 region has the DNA TGTGCCAGCAGCCCATCCTACGAGCAGTACTTC.